This T cell receptor (beta chain) was identified during a study of OX40 agonist ivuxolimab in advanced cancers. At the level of the study: There were three patients with partial responses, one having hepatocellular carcinoma and two cutaneous melanoma.

Germline lookup yields CDR1 SGDLS and CDR2 YYNGEE. The trim removed 3 bases at V and 8 bases at J, leaving 14 bases unmatched. There are 17 residues in the CDR3. As to this clone: Antigen unknown.

Clones were read by immunoSEQ multiplex PCR, and TCRdb kept only the in-frame ones, dropping some. The table records about 32,000 clones, around 87% of them present only once. Study conclusions and caveats: Nonresponders included some who also had low normalized T-cell clonal expansion.

The sequenced sample was CD4+ or CD8+ T cells sorted from blood, obtained in a trial of the OX40 agonist ivuxolimab. This chain links TRBV9 with TRBJ2-3; 11 nucleotides align to TRBD2. This receptor was taken from an adult with an advanced solid tumor such as melanoma, head and neck, liver or kidney cancer. CDR3 loop: CASSEPLAGGPLGTQYF. DNA of the CDR3: TGTGCCAGCAGCGAACCCTTAGCGGGAGGGCCTTTAGGTACGCAGTATTTT.